The 23 T cell receptor beta chains below all came from one sample that was sequenced in a study of shared clonotypes between healthy human individuals. TCRdb's copy holds only in-frame clones and misses some; the assay was immunoSEQ multiplex PCR. The data show about 730,000 clones, with over 60% seen just once and approximately 2% held by the top ten. Sequencing input: memory CD4+ T cells sorted from blood. Stated subset: CD45RA-negative fraction. The receptors derive from a woman aged 30 to 39 in good health.

This rearrangement joins TRBV6-6 to TRBJ1-1; the match to TRBD1 covers 7 bases. The CDR3 is 14 amino acids. With 6 bases clipped from V and 0 bases from J, the junction kept 4 bases outside the gene matches. In germline, CDR1 is MNHNY, CDR2 SVGAGI (reference sequence). Written as DNA, the CDR3 is TGTGCCAGCAGGAACAGGGGCTTGAACACTGAAGCTTTCTTT. It specifies CASRNRGLNTEAFF.

The chain is built from TRBV4-1 and TRBJ2-2; 7 nucleotides match TRBD2. Germline CDR1 is MGHRA and CDR2 is YSYEKL. The ends lost 4 bases at V and 7 bases at J; junction bases unmatched: 15. The CDR3 consists of 17 residues. For the CDR3, the DNA is TGCGCCAGCAGCCCTCCCCTGGGCCAAACGGGGGGCGGGGAGCTGTTTTTT. Protein product: CASSPPLGQTGGGELFF.

The chain combines TRBV19 with TRBJ2-1, with 12 bases matching TRBD2. J lost 7 bases, V lost 5 bases, and 6 bases had no gene match. The CDR3 extends over 15 amino acids. CDR1 is LNHDA, CDR2 SQIVND, per germline (reference sequence). CDR3 nucleotide sequence: TGTGCCAGTAGTTTGGGACTAGCGGGCGTTAATGAGCAGTTCTTC. This gives the protein CASSLGLAGVNEQFF.

This clone was detected only a few times. The chain joins TRBV6-1 to TRBJ1-4; D unclear. The V end lost 4 bases, the J end lost 8 bases, and 14 bases lay between the germline ends. This CDR3 has 14 residues. CDR1 is MNHNS and CDR2 is SASEGT in the germline V gene. The CDR3 protein is CASSGEAMGEKLFF. DNA of the CDR3: TGTGCCAGCAGTGGGGAGGCTATGGGGGAAAAACTGTTTTTT.

The chain is built from TRBV6-5 and TRBJ2-2, with 11 bases lining up with TRBD2. The CDR3 covers 16 residues. In germline, CDR1 is MNHEY, CDR2 SVGAGI. V shed 2 bases and J 4 bases; nucleotides not matched to a gene: 3. The CDR3 sequence is CASSYELAGATGELFF. The CDR3, as DNA: TGTGCCAGCAGTTACGAACTAGCGGGAGCCACCGGGGAGCTGTTTTTT.

The CDR3 DNA follows: TGTGCCAGTAGTGCCTCCCCTGGGGCCAACGTCCTGACTTTC. Its translation: CASSASPGANVLTF. The chain is built from TRBV19 and TRBJ2-6, with no clear D. There are 14 residues in the CDR3. Germline V gene data show CDR1 as LNHDA and CDR2 as SQIVND (reference sequence). V lost 5 bases and J 2 bases, leaving 7 bases between the germline ends.

Within the sample, this clone is medium-sized. This chain uses TRBV7-8 with TRBJ2-1; 7 bases match TRBD2. CDR3 size: 11 residues. Germline-derived CDR1 and CDR2 are SGHVS and FQNEAQ. J was trimmed by 12 bases and V by 7 bases; bases with no gene match: 6. The CDR3 sequence: CASTQRERQFF. For the CDR3, the DNA is TGTGCCAGCACCCAGCGGGAAAGGCAGTTCTTC.

V and J are TRBV5-4 and TRBJ2-1, with a weak D call TRBD2 (5 bases). Germline assignment: CDR1 SGHNT and CDR2 YYREEE (reference sequence). Deletions cut 0 bases from V and 8 bases from J, with 9 bases between. The CDR3 is 13 residues long. As DNA, the CDR3 is TGTGCCAGCAGCTTGGGGACTTACTATGAGCAGTTCTTC. Translating it yields CASSLGTYYEQFF.

The V call is TRBV19, the J call TRBJ2-7; 11 nucleotides match TRBD2. The trim removed 9 bases at V and 6 bases at J, leaving 7 bases unmatched. The CDR3 covers 13 residues. The V gene's germline CDR1 is LNHDA and CDR2 SQIVND (reference sequence). CDR3 nucleotide sequence: TGTGCCAGCGCCCTAGCGGGAGGCGGCGAGCAGTACTTC. Amino acid sequence: CASALAGGGEQYF.

The CDR3, as DNA: TGTGCCAGCAGCAGGAAAATCGGCACTGAAGCTTTCTTT. It yields the protein CASSRKIGTEAFF. The chain has TRBV2 and TRBJ1-1; D not certain. This CDR3 region has 13 residues. The V gene's germline CDR1 is SNHLY and CDR2 FYNNEI. With 6 bases removed from V and 4 bases from J, the gap between germline ends came to 12 bases.

This clone was seen a single time. The rearrangement uses TRBV6-1 and TRBJ2-1, with 13 bases aligning to TRBD2. The junction had 4 bases not matched to a gene; V was cut back by 7 bases and J by 4 bases. The length of the CDR3 is 15 residues. Germline lookup yields CDR1 MNHNS and CDR2 SASEGT. The CDR3 protein is CASNRGLAGYNEQFF. In nucleotides, the CDR3 is TGTGCCAGCAATAGGGGACTAGCGGGATACAATGAGCAGTTCTTC.

Of note for this clone: Different DNA sequences within this sample yield the same CDR3. V is TRBV5-1 and J is TRBJ1-1, with 11 bases matching TRBD1. J was trimmed by 7 bases and V by 3 bases; bases with no gene match: 5. There are 14 residues in the CDR3. The germline CDR1 and CDR2 sequences are SGHRS and YFSETQ. The CDR3 nucleotides are TGCGCCAGCAGCTCCGGGACAGGGGGGCTTGAAGCTTTCTTT. Translating it yields CASSSGTGGLEAFF.

The rearrangement uses TRBV11-2 and TRBJ2-1; D possibly corresponds to TRBD1 (6 bases). This CDR3 is 12 amino acids long. The V end lost 3 bases, the J end lost 9 bases, and 9 bases lay between the germline ends. In germline, CDR1 is SGHAT, CDR2 FQNNGV. CDR3 in amino acids: CASSLDRGEQFF. CDR3 bases: TGTGCCAGCAGCTTGGACAGAGGTGAGCAGTTCTTC.

The rearrangement links TRBV6-5 to TRBJ1-5; 8 bases match TRBD1. The CDR3 loop spans 16 amino acids. CDR1 is MNHEY and CDR2 is SVGAGI in the germline V gene. Germline trimming cut 3 bases from V and 0 bases from J; bases unmatched to any gene: 4. CDR3 bases: TGTGCCAGCAGTTATGGGGACAGGTTTAGCAATCAGCCCCAGCATTTT. It translates to CASSYGDRFSNQPQHF.

The gene calls are TRBV2 and TRBJ2-3, with 8 bases matching TRBD2. Germline CDR1 reads SNHLY; CDR2 reads FYNNEI. The CDR3 totals 15 residues. The ends lost 8 bases at V and 2 bases at J; junction bases unmatched: 9. CDR3: CASRLGLGTTDTQYF. Written as DNA, the CDR3 is TGTGCCAGCCGGCTGGGACTAGGTACCACAGATACGCAGTATTTT.

This clone was observed a few times. The CDR3 loop is CAINDRHTEAFF. CDR3 bases: TGTGCCATCAACGACAGACACACTGAAGCTTTCTTT. V gene TRBV10-3 combines with J gene TRBJ1-1; D might be TRBD1 (5 bases). Trimming removed 7 bases at V and 3 bases at J, with 9 bases between. CDR3 size: 12 residues. CDR1 ENHRY and CDR2 SYGVKD come from the germline V gene.

Ten or more counts support this clone. The chain carries TRBV25-1 and TRBJ1-1, with TRBD1 as a possible D gene (6 bases). V lost 5 bases, J lost 5 bases, and 21 bases lay in between. CDR1 and CDR2 from the germline V gene are MGHDK and SYGVNS. The CDR3 has 16 residues. The CDR3 spells CASSTWRGGVGTEAFF. As DNA, the CDR3 is TGTGCCAGCAGTACCTGGAGGGGGGGAGTAGGGACTGAAGCTTTCTTT.

The rearrangement links TRBV5-1 to TRBJ2-3, with a weak D call TRBD2 (5 bases). This CDR3 is built from 14 residues. Per germline, CDR1 SGHRS and CDR2 YFSETQ. The ends were cut back, 4 bases at V and 3 bases at J, with 12 bases in the middle. The chain's CDR3 is CASSPGLGTDTQYF. The CDR3 nucleotides read TGCGCCAGCAGCCCCGGACTGGGGACAGATACGCAGTATTTT.

V usage is TRBV7-9 and J usage is TRBJ2-1; D is undetermined. The CDR3 has 12 residues. V lost 4 bases and J 7 bases, leaving 8 bases between the germline ends. Germline CDR1 is SEHNR and CDR2 is FQNEAQ (reference sequence). The CDR3 is CASSSWANEQFF. The DNA of the CDR3 is TGTGCCAGCAGCTCCTGGGCTAATGAGCAGTTCTTC.

V gene TRBV28 combines with J gene TRBJ2-5; 7 positions match TRBD2. The DNA end lines up better with TRBJ2-7; the J call may be wrong. This CDR3 spans 14 amino acids. From germline, CDR1 is MDHEN and CDR2 SYDVKM. The CDR3 spells CASSWASGFYEQYF. CDR3 bases: TGTGCCAGCAGTTGGGCTAGCGGATTCTACGAGCAGTACTTC.

This clone was counted only a few times. This rearrangement joins TRBV11-2 to TRBJ1-2; D is possibly TRBD1 (6 bases). Trimming pared 4 bases from V and 4 bases from J, leaving 16 bases between. Germline CDR1 is SGHAT and CDR2 is FQNNGV. The CDR3 contains 15 residues. Written as DNA, the CDR3 is TGTGCCAGCAGCTCCCTCCAGGGCAGGGGCTATGGCTACACCTTC. It translates to CASSSLQGRGYGYTF.

The chain joins TRBV28 to TRBJ2-7; D not resolved. The CDR3 spans 11 residues. CDR1 MDHEN and CDR2 SYDVKM come from the germline V gene. V was shortened by 8 bases and J by 3 bases, with 8 bases between the two germline ends. In nucleotides, the CDR3 is TGTGCCAGCGGCTTCTTCTACGAGCAGTACTTC. Its translation: CASGFFYEQYF.

The V call is TRBV7-2, the J call TRBJ2-4; 7 bases are shared with TRBD2. The CDR3 covers 16 residues. V lost 4 bases to trimming and J lost 6 bases; unmatched junction nucleotides: 12. CDR1 is SGHTA, CDR2 FQGNSA, per germline. The CDR3 reads CASSYSPASGRNIQYF. CDR3 sequence (DNA): TGTGCCAGCAGCTACTCCCCTGCTAGCGGCAGAAACATTCAGTACTTC.